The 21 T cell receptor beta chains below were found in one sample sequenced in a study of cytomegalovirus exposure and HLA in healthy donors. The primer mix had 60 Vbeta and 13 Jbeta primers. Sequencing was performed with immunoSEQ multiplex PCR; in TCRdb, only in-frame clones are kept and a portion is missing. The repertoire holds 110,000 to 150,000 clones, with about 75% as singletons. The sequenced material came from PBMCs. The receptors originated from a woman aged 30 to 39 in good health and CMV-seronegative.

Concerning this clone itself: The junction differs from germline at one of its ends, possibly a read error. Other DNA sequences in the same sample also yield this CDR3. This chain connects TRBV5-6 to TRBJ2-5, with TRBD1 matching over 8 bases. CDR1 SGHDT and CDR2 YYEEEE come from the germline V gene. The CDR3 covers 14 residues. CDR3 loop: CASSLGTGQETQYF. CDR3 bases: TGCGCCAGCAGCTTGGGGACAGGTCAAGAGACCCAGTACTTC.

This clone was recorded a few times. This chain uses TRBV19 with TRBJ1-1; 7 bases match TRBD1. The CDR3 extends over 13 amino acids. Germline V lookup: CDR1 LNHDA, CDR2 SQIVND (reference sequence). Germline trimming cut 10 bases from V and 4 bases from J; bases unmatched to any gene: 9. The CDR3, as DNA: TGTGCCACCGTCCGACAGGGTAGCACTGAAGCTTTCTTT. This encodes CATVRQGSTEAFF. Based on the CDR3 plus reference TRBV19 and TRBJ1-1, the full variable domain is DGGITQSPKYLFRKEGQNVTLSCEQNLNHDAMYWYRQDPGQGLRLIYYSQIVNDFQKGDIAEGYSVSREKKESFPLTVTSAQKNPTAFYLCATVRQGSTEAFFGQGTRLTVV.

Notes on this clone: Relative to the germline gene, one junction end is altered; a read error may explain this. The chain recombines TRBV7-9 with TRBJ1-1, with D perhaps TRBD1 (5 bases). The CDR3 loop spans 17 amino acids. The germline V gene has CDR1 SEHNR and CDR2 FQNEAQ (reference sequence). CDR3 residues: CSSSPQESGWRGTEAFF. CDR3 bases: TGTTCCAGCAGCCCCCAGGAGAGTGGTTGGAGGGGCACTGAAGCTTTCTTT.

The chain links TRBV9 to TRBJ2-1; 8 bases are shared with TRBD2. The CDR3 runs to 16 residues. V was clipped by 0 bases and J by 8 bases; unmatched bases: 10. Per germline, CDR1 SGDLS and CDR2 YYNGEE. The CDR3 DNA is TGTGCCAGCAGCGTAGGTACTCTACGGGGGGGGGATGAGCAGTTCTTC. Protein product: CASSVGTLRGGDEQFF.

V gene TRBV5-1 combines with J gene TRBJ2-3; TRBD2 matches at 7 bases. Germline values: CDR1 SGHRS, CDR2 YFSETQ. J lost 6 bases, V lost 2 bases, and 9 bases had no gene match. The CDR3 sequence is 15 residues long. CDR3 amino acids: CASSFRGVEIDTQYF. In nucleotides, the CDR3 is TGCGCCAGCAGCTTCCGGGGGGTTGAAATCGATACGCAGTATTTT.

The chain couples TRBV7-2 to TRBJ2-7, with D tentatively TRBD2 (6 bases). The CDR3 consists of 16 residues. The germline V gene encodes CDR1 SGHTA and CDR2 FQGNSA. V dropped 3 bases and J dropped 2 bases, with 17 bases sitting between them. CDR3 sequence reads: CASSFPLGGAPYEQYF. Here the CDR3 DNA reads TGTGCCAGCAGCTTCCCTTTGGGGGGAGCTCCCTACGAGCAGTACTTC.

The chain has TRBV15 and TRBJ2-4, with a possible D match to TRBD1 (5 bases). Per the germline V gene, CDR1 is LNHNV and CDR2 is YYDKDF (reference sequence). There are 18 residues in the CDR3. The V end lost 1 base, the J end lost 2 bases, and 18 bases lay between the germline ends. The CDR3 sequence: CATSRGRAGLYSKNIQYF. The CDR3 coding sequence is TGTGCCACCAGCAGAGGTAGGGCAGGGCTCTACTCCAAAAACATTCAGTACTTC.

CDR3 nucleotide sequence: TGTGCCAGCAGACCCCACAGGGATGGATCACCCCTCCACTTT. Its protein product is CASRPHRDGSPLHF. The chain is built from TRBV28 and TRBJ1-6, with D perhaps matching TRBD1 (6 bases). V lost 6 bases to trimming and J lost 10 bases, with 16 bases between them. The CDR3 loop spans 14 amino acids. Per the germline V gene, CDR1 is MDHEN and CDR2 is SYDVKM. Filled out from reference TRBV28 and TRBJ1-6, the complete variable domain reads DVKVTQSSRYLVKRTGEKVFLECVQDMDHENMFWYRQDPGLGLRLIYFSYDVKMKEKGDIPEGYSVSREKKERFSLILESASTNQTSMYLCASRPHRDGSPLHFGNGTRLTVT.

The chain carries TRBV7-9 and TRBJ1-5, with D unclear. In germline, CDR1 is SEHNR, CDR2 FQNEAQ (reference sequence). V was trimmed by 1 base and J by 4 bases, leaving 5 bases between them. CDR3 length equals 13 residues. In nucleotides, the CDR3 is TGTGCCAGCAGCTTAGGACAAAATCAGCCCCAGCATTTT. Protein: CASSLGQNQPQHF.

The CDR3 bases are TGTGCCAGCAGCTCCCGACAGGGTAGAGGGGATACGCAGTATTTT. This gives the protein CASSSRQGRGDTQYF. The V gene is TRBV9, the J gene TRBJ2-3; 7 positions match TRBD1. Per the germline V gene, CDR1 is SGDLS and CDR2 is YYNGEE. V lost 4 bases, J lost 6 bases, and 11 bases stayed unmatched. The CDR3 is 15 residues long.

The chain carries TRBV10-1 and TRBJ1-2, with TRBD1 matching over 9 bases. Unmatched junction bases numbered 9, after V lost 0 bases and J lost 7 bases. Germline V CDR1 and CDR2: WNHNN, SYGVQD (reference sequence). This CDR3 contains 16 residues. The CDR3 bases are TGCGCCAGCAGTGAGTCGCCTACCGGGACAGGGTCTGGCTACACCTTC. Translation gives CASSESPTGTGSGYTF.

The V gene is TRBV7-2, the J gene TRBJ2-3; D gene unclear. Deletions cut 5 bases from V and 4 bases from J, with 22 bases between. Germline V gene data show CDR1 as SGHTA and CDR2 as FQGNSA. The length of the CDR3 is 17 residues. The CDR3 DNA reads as TGTGCCAGCAGCATTGAGTCGCCAGCGTTCCGCCCAGATACGCAGTATTTT. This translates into CASSIESPAFRPDTQYF. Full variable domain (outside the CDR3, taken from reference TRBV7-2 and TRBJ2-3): GAGVSQSPSNKVTEKGKDVELRCDPISGHTALYWYRQSLGQGLEFLIYFQGNSAPDKSGLPSDRFSAERTGGSVSTLTIQRTQQEDSAVYLCASSIESPAFRPDTQYFGPGTRLTVL.

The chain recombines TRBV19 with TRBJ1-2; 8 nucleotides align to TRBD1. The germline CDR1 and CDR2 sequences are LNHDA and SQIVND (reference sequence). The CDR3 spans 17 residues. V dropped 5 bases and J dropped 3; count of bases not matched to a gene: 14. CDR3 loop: CASSLRDRNLGDYGYTF. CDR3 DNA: TGTGCCAGTAGTCTCCGGGACAGGAACCTTGGGGACTATGGCTACACCTTC. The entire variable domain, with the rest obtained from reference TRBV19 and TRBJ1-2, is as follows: DGGITQSPKYLFRKEGQNVTLSCEQNLNHDAMYWYRQDPGQGLRLIYYSQIVNDFQKGDIAEGYSVSREKKESFPLTVTSAQKNPTAFYLCASSLRDRNLGDYGYTFGSGTRLTVV.

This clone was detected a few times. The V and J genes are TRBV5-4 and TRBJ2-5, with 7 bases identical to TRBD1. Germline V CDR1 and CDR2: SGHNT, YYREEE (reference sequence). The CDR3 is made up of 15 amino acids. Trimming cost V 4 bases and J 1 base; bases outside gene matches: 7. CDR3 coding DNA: TGTGCCAGCAGCCCTCCGGGACAGTCCCAAGAGACCCAGTACTTC. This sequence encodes CASSPPGQSQETQYF. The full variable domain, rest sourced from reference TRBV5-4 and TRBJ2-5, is ETGVTQSPTHLIKTRGQQVTLRCSSQSGHNTVSWYQQALGQGPQFIFQYYREEENGRGNFPPRFSGLQFPNYSSELNVNALELDDSALYLCASSPPGQSQETQYFGPGTRLLVL.

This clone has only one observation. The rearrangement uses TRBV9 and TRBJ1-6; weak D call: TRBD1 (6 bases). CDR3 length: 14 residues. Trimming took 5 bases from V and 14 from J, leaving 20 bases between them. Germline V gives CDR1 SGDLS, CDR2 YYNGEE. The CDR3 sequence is CASSPGVGEFTLHF. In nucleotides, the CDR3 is TGTGCCAGCAGTCCAGGGGTGGGGGAATTCACCCTCCACTTT.

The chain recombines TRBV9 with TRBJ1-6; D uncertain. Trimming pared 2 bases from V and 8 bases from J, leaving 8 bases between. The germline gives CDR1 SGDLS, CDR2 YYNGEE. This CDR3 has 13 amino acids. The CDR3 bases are TGTGCCAGCAGCGTGGAAACAGATTCACCCCTCCACTTT. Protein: CASSVETDSPLHF.

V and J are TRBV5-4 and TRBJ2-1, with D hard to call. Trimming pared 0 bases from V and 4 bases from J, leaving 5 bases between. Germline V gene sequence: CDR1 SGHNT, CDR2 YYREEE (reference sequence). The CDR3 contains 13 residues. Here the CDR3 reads CASSLDKYNEQFF. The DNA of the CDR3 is TGTGCCAGCAGCTTGGACAAGTACAATGAGCAGTTCTTC.

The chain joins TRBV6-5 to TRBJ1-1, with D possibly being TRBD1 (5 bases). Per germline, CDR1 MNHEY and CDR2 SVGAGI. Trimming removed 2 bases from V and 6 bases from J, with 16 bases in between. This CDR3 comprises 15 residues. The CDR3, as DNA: TGTGCCAGCAGTTACACTATTTCGGGAGGGGCTGAAGCTTTCTTT. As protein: CASSYTISGGAEAFF.

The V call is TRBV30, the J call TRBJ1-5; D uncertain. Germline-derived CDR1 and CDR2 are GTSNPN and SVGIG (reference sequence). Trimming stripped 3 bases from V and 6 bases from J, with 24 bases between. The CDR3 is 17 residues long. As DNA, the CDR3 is TGTGCCTGGAGCTTAGGCGGGGTGGGGATCGAAAGTCAGCCCCAGCATTTT. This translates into CAWSLGGVGIESQPQHF.

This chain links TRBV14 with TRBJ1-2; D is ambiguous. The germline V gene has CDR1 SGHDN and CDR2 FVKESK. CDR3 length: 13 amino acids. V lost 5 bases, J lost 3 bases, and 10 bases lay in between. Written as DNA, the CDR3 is TGTGCCAGCAGCGCGAGGCCGGACTATGGCTACACCTTC. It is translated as CASSARPDYGYTF.

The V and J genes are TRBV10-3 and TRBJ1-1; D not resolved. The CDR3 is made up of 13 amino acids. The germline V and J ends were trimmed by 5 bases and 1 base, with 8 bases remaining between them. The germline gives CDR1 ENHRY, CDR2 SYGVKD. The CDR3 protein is CAISLEPNTEAFF. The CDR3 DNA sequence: TGTGCCATCAGTCTGGAGCCGAACACTGAAGCTTTCTTT.